The clone carrying this T cell receptor (beta chain) was counted only a few times. Its specificity is not known. The source of the sample is a study of T cells after yellow fever vaccination. Study at large: Fractions of limited cellularity were prepared by means of SMART-Seq v4 Ultra Low Input. General study results and limits: Primary-vaccination clones mostly resurfaced post-booster (under 98% CD4, 85% to 90% CD8).

Researchers made TCR cDNA using 5'RACE template switching, and this step added a universal primer site and UMIs. Each CDR3 protein is one row after TCRdb ran MiXCR on the 5' RACE reads. Here the sample spans 500,000 to 650,000 distinct CDR3 sequences, around 12% being singletons. This TCR was sampled from a man aged 30 to 45 who received the YFV17D yellow fever vaccine. The specimen was PBMCs, collected on the day of the yellow fever booster vaccination.

The CDR3 loop reads CASSPGGAATGELFF. The CDR3 DNA reads TGTGCCAGCAGTCCAGGGGGCGCGGCAACCGGGGAGCTGTTTTTT. The chain joins TRBV28 to TRBJ2-2; 8 bases align to TRBD1. J was trimmed by 5 bases and V by 5 bases; bases with no gene match: 7. The length of the CDR3 is 15 residues. From germline, CDR1 is MDHEN and CDR2 SYDVKM.